These 20 T cell receptor beta chains share one sample of origin, sequenced in a study of T cell changes during pregnancy in multiple sclerosis. The method was immunoSEQ multiplex PCR; TCRdb's version includes in-frame clones alone and lacks a portion of them. Of about 52,000 clones detected, about 92% appear once; the ten largest clones hold around 0.25%. The sample consisted of CD4+ T cells from peripheral blood mononuclear cells, taken in the third trimester of pregnancy. All receptors come from a female donor with multiple sclerosis, enrolled in a pregnancy study.

The chain joins TRBV30 to TRBJ1-5; D is uncertain. Trimming cost V 5 bases and J 2 bases, with 10 bases left between them. The germline CDR1 and CDR2 sequences are GTSNPN and SVGIG (reference sequence). The CDR3 runs 13 residues. For the CDR3, the DNA is TGTGCCTGGGGGAAGGGAGGCAATCAGCCCCAGCATTTT. It encodes CAWGKGGNQPQHF.

The chain has TRBV6-1 and TRBJ2-7, with D tentatively TRBD1 (6 bases). V was trimmed by 2 bases and J by 2 bases, leaving 10 bases between them. The V gene's germline CDR1 is MNHNS and CDR2 SASEGT. The CDR3 runs 14 residues. CDR3 coding DNA: TGTGCCAGCAGTGAATTCGGGACAACCTACGAGCAGTACTTC. Translated: CASSEFGTTYEQYF.

V and J are TRBV5-1 and TRBJ2-5, with a weak D call TRBD2 (6 bases). Between the trimmed V and J ends, which lost 4 bases and 3 bases, there was a span of 16 bases. The CDR3 totals 15 residues. CDR1 and CDR2 from the germline V gene are SGHRS and YFSETQ. The CDR3 region has the DNA TGCGCCAGCAGCATCCATCCGGGACTGGAAGAGACCCAGTACTTC. This gives the protein CASSIHPGLEETQYF.

The rearrangement uses TRBV9 and TRBJ2-7; 8 bases agree with TRBD2. Germline CDR1 reads SGDLS; CDR2 reads YYNGEE. This CDR3 contains 15 residues. The V segment lost 4 bases and the J segment 1 base; nucleotides outside the gene matches: 7. DNA for the CDR3: TGTGCCAGCAGCCCCCGGGGGGGTGCGTCCTACGAGCAGTACTTC. Translated: CASSPRGGASYEQYF.

This clone showed up just once. The chain couples TRBV28 to TRBJ2-5, with 11 bases that match TRBD1. The germline V gene encodes CDR1 MDHEN and CDR2 SYDVKM. The CDR3 is 16 amino acids. V was pared by 7 bases and J by 3 bases, with 10 bases of the junction left unmatched. The CDR3 DNA reads as TGTGCCAGCACCGAGGGACAGGGGGACGTGAAAGAGACCCAGTACTTC. It is translated as CASTEGQGDVKETQYF. Full variable domain (rest looked up from reference TRBV28 and TRBJ2-5): DVKVTQSSRYLVKRTGEKVFLECVQDMDHENMFWYRQDPGLGLRLIYFSYDVKMKEKGDIPEGYSVSREKKERFSLILESASTNQTSMYLCASTEGQGDVKETQYFGPGTRLLVL.

V is TRBV29-1 and J is TRBJ2-1; 13 bases line up with TRBD2. CDR3 length: 13 amino acids. V was clipped by 7 bases and J by 7 bases; unmatched bases: 4. Germline V gives CDR1 SQVTM, CDR2 ANQGSEA. The CDR3: CSARTSGSNEQFF. In DNA form, the CDR3 reads TGCAGCGCCCGGACTAGCGGGAGTAATGAGCAGTTCTTC.

The genes are TRBV18 and TRBJ1-1; 8 nucleotides align to TRBD1. Germline lookup yields CDR1 KGHSH and CDR2 LQKENI. V trimming: 5 bases; J trimming: 0 bases; junction bases outside the gene matches: 8. CDR3 size: 16 residues. The DNA for the CDR3 is TGTGCCAGCTCAAGGGGGACAGGAGGGATGAACACTGAAGCTTTCTTT. This encodes CASSRGTGGMNTEAFF.

V is TRBV19 and J is TRBJ1-1; 9 positions agree with TRBD1. The CDR3 extends over 15 amino acids. Germline CDR1 reads LNHDA; CDR2 reads SQIVND (reference sequence). Trimming at V came to 4 bases and at J to 4 bases, leaving 7 bases not matched to a gene. CDR3 in DNA: TGTGCCAGTAGTACGGGACAGGGTAGGAGCACTGAAGCTTTCTTT. It translates to CASSTGQGRSTEAFF.

The count of this clone is one. The chain uses TRBV30 and TRBJ1-3; 8 bases are shared with TRBD1. Trimming took 3 bases from V and 4 from J; bases not matched to a gene: 8. CDR3 length: 15 amino acids. The germline V gene encodes CDR1 GTSNPN and CDR2 SVGIG (reference sequence). The CDR3 DNA reads TGTGCCTGGAGCGGGTTCGGGACAGGCGGAAACACCATATATTTT. The encoded protein is CAWSGFGTGGNTIYF.

The chain combines TRBV30 with TRBJ1-5, with 7 bases that match TRBD1. J was trimmed by 7 bases and V by 0 bases; bases with no gene match: 3. There are 13 residues in the CDR3. Germline assignment: CDR1 GTSNPN and CDR2 SVGIG (reference sequence). The CDR3, as DNA: TGTGCCTGGAGTGTACAGGGGAGACAGCCCCAGCATTTT. Translation: CAWSVQGRQPQHF.

This rearrangement joins TRBV19 to TRBJ1-1, with 8 bases matching TRBD1. The V and J ends lost 5 bases and 3 bases, in that order; junction bases with no gene match: 8. Germline assignment: CDR1 LNHDA and CDR2 SQIVND (reference sequence). CDR3 size: 15 residues. For the CDR3, the DNA is TGTGCCAGTAGTTCGACAGGGGCGGGAGACACTGAAGCTTTCTTT. Its protein is CASSSTGAGDTEAFF.

The V and J genes are TRBV11-2 and TRBJ1-2; no definite D call. Germline V lookup: CDR1 SGHAT, CDR2 FQNNGV. There are 14 residues in the CDR3. The ends were cut back, 2 bases at V and 2 bases at J, with 9 bases in the middle. The CDR3 reads CASSLHSRNYGYTF. DNA for the CDR3: TGTGCCAGCAGCTTACACAGCAGGAACTATGGCTACACCTTC.

The chain recombines TRBV19 with TRBJ1-1; D gene ambiguous. This CDR3 spans 12 amino acids. With 7 bases removed from V and 0 bases from J, the gap between germline ends came to 6 bases. The germline V gene has CDR1 LNHDA and CDR2 SQIVND (reference sequence). DNA for the CDR3: TGTGCCAGTACTAGAATGAACACTGAAGCTTTCTTT. Translation gives CASTRMNTEAFF. Supplemented by reference TRBV19 and TRBJ1-1, the full variable domain reads DGGITQSPKYLFRKEGQNVTLSCEQNLNHDAMYWYRQDPGQGLRLIYYSQIVNDFQKGDIAEGYSVSREKKESFPLTVTSAQKNPTAFYLCASTRMNTEAFFGQGTRLTVV.

J is TRBJ2-7 and V is TRBV5-1, with 7 bases that match TRBD2. The CDR3 consists of 13 residues. Per germline, CDR1 SGHRS and CDR2 YFSETQ. V was pared by 0 bases and J by 7 bases, with 4 bases of the junction left unmatched. The CDR3 here is CASSLGLGGEQYF. For the CDR3, the DNA is TGCGCCAGCAGCTTGGGACTGGGAGGGGAGCAGTACTTC.

This sequence joins TRBV5-1 and TRBJ2-2; maybe TRBD1 (5 bases). Trimming took 5 bases from V and 0 from J, leaving 11 bases between them. The CDR3 runs 15 residues. Germline values: CDR1 SGHRS, CDR2 YFSETQ. The CDR3: CASRPQTANTGELFF. DNA for the CDR3: TGCGCCAGCAGACCCCAGACAGCGAACACCGGGGAGCTGTTTTTT. The full variable domain, in which reference TRBV5-1 and TRBJ2-2 provide the parts outside the CDR3, is KAGVTQTPRYLIKTRGQQVTLSCSPISGHRSVSWYQQTPGQGLQFLFEYFSETQRNKGNFPGRFSGRQFSNSRSEMNVSTLELGDSALYLCASRPQTANTGELFFGEGSRLTVL.

This chain connects TRBV2 to TRBJ1-2, with 7 bases aligning to TRBD1. The CDR3 has 14 amino acids. J lost 8 bases, V lost 8 bases, and 14 bases had no gene match. The V gene's germline CDR1 is SNHLY and CDR2 FYNNEI. CDR3 nucleotide sequence: TGTGCCAGCGGCGCTTCTGACAGGGTCCAAGGCTACACCTTC. This sequence encodes CASGASDRVQGYTF.

The rearrangement uses TRBV4-1 and TRBJ1-2; D unresolved. Germline-derived CDR1 and CDR2 are MGHRA and YSYEKL. The CDR3 is made up of 13 amino acids. Between the trimmed V and J ends, which lost 3 bases and 10 bases, there was a span of 15 bases. The CDR3 DNA sequence: TGCGCCAGCAGCCAGATCGGGTCTCGGGACTACACCTTC. It is translated as CASSQIGSRDYTF.

The rearrangement joins TRBV29-1 to TRBJ1-5, with D unclear. V lost 4 bases, J lost 3 bases, and 7 bases lay in between. The germline V gene has CDR1 SQVTM and CDR2 ANQGSEA. The CDR3 runs to 12 residues. The DNA of the CDR3 is TGCAGCGTTGGAAACACCAATCAGCCCCAGCATTTT. Translating it yields CSVGNTNQPQHF.

In this sample, this clone turned up once. This chain uses TRBV4-2 with TRBJ2-3, with 15 bases fitting TRBD2. The CDR3 totals 20 residues. Germline V gene sequence: CDR1 LGHNA, CDR2 YNFKEQ. V shed 1 base, J shed 6 bases, and the junction held 14 bases outside the gene matches. The CDR3 bases are TGTGCCAGCAGCCAAGCCGGGGGTGGGACTAGCGGGGGGCCGGGGGATACGCAGTATTTT. It yields the protein CASSQAGGGTSGGPGDTQYF.

The genes are TRBV27 and TRBJ1-1, with D possibly TRBD1 on 6 matching bases. Germline CDR1 reads MNHEY; CDR2 reads SMNVEV (reference sequence). This CDR3 region has 12 residues. The V end was cut by 10 bases, the J end by 11 bases, with 20 bases between. In DNA form, the CDR3 reads TGTGCCACCTGGACAGTCGCTGGGACCGCTTTCTTT. It is translated as CATWTVAGTAFF.